The 12 T cell receptor beta chains reported below all come from one sample, sequenced in a study of spatial heterogeneity in lung cancer. From the 5' RACE reads, TCRdb called clonotypes with MiXCR, one entry per CDR3 protein. The sample consists of 30,000 to 40,000 distinct CDR3 sequences, roughly 5.4% of them appearing once. Time point described: sample taken at primary tumor resection. The sequencing here drew on PBMCs, taken at surgery. The receptors were sampled from a female donor with early-stage non-small cell lung cancer.

This clonotype was recorded at least ten times. This chain uses TRBV6-4 with TRBJ1-1; D unclear. Looked up from germline, CDR1 is MRHNA and CDR2 is SNTAGT. V lost 0 bases and J 9 bases, leaving 11 bases between the germline ends. The CDR3 length is 13 residues. The CDR3 DNA reads as TGTGCCAGCAGTGACTCGGTCCTAGGGAAAGCTTTCTTT. This sequence encodes CASSDSVLGKAFF.

This clonotype has more than one count but fewer than ten. The CDR3 loop is CASSLDGGRGTEAFF. CDR3 sequence (DNA): TGTGCCAGCAGCTTAGATGGGGGCCGGGGGACTGAAGCTTTCTTT. The chain joins TRBV11-2 to TRBJ1-1; possible D gene TRBD1, 6 bases. The CDR3 is 15 residues long. Germline loops: CDR1 SGHAT, CDR2 FQNNGV. Trimming pared 0 bases from V and 5 bases from J, leaving 13 bases between.

The V gene is TRBV5-4, the J gene TRBJ1-1; unclear D gene. CDR1 SGHNT and CDR2 YYREEE come from the germline V gene (reference sequence). The CDR3 has 14 amino acids. Trimming took off 0 bases at V and 1 base at J, with 7 bases between the two ends. CDR3 sequence: CASSLVGRNTEAFF. In DNA form, the CDR3 reads TGTGCCAGCAGCTTGGTGGGTAGGAACACTGAAGCTTTCTTT.

This chain links TRBV5-4 with TRBJ1-2, with unresolved D. The CDR3 is 13 amino acids. V was shortened by 4 bases and J by 8 bases, with 15 bases between the two germline ends. Germline CDR1 reads SGHNT; CDR2 reads YYREEE (reference sequence). CDR3: CASSPGWIYGYTF. In DNA form, the CDR3 reads TGTGCCAGCAGCCCCGGATGGATCTACGGCTACACCTTC.

This clonotype showed up many times. This rearrangement joins TRBV20-1 to TRBJ2-3; 9 nucleotides line up with TRBD2. The length of the CDR3 is 13 residues. Per the germline V gene, CDR1 is DFQATT and CDR2 is SNEGSKA (reference sequence). With 6 bases clipped from V and 5 bases from J, the junction kept 6 bases outside the gene matches. The CDR3 is CSALAGGRDTQYF. The CDR3, as DNA: TGCAGTGCCCTTGCGGGGGGGCGAGATACGCAGTATTTT.

There are many counts of this clonotype. The V gene is TRBV5-4, the J gene TRBJ2-5; the D is unclear. CDR1 is SGHNT and CDR2 is YYREEE in the germline V gene (reference sequence). This CDR3 is 16 amino acids long. V was trimmed by 0 bases and J by 5 bases, leaving 17 bases between them. CDR3 loop: CASSLAMSRTGETQYF. The DNA of the CDR3 is TGTGCCAGCAGCTTGGCCATGTCAAGGACCGGGGAGACCCAGTACTTC.

This clonotype was observed at least ten times. The chain carries TRBV7-2 and TRBJ1-5; D possibly corresponds to TRBD1 (5 bases). V lost 5 bases to trimming and J lost 2 bases, with 19 bases between them. The CDR3 consists of 17 residues. Germline V gives CDR1 SGHTA, CDR2 FQGNSA. CDR3 in DNA: TGTGCCAGCAGCCTCATTGCCTGGGGGACGGGCAATCAGCCCCAGCATTTT. Protein sequence: CASSLIAWGTGNQPQHF.

This clonotype was picked up a small number of times. The rearrangement links TRBV6-4 to TRBJ2-5; 11 bases fit TRBD2. The J segment lost 1 base and the V segment lost 3 bases, leaving 1 base of the junction unmatched. CDR1 and CDR2 (germline): MRHNA, SNTAGT. This CDR3 spans 15 amino acids. CDR3 DNA: TGTGCCAGCAGTGAACTAGCGGGGGCCCAAGAGACCCAGTACTTC. Translated: CASSELAGAQETQYF.

This clonotype turned up a few times. This chain joins TRBV7-2 and TRBJ1-3; D remains ambiguous. CDR1 and CDR2 (germline): SGHTA, FQGNSA. V dropped 1 base and J dropped 1 base, with 14 bases sitting between them. This CDR3 is built from 17 residues. This chain's CDR3 is CASSLVTGLNSGNTIYF. For the CDR3, the DNA is TGTGCCAGCAGCTTAGTCACGGGTCTCAATTCTGGAAACACCATATATTTT.

J is TRBJ2-7 and V is TRBV7-9, with D maybe TRBD1 (6 bases). This CDR3 has 17 residues. Germline CDR1 reads SEHNR; CDR2 reads FQNEAQ (reference sequence). Trimming took 6 bases from V and 2 from J, leaving 23 bases between them. The CDR3 coding sequence is TGTGCCAGCAGACCTCCCATCGACAGGATGTCAACCTACGAGCAGTACTTC. The encoded protein is CASRPPIDRMSTYEQYF.

V and J are TRBV13 and TRBJ2-1; 11 bases are a match to TRBD2. Trimming took 2 bases from V and 6 from J; bases not matched to a gene: 6. Germline V gene lookup returns CDR1 PRHDT and CDR2 FYEKMQ (reference sequence). The CDR3 totals 16 residues. The CDR3, as DNA: TGTGCCAGCAGCTTAAGGGGACTAGCGGTTTTCAATGAGCAGTTCTTC. It codes for CASSLRGLAVFNEQFF.

This clonotype was observed a few times. V is TRBV11-2 and J is TRBJ2-2, with D possibly being TRBD1 or TRBD2 (5 bases each). The CDR3 is made up of 15 amino acids. Germline CDR1 reads SGHAT; CDR2 reads FQNNGV. V shed 4 bases and J shed 0 bases, with 9 bases lying between them. The CDR3, as DNA: TGTGCCAGCAGCTGGGGACGGTCGAACACCGGGGAGCTGTTTTTT. It specifies CASSWGRSNTGELFF. Combining the CDR3 with reference TRBV11-2 and TRBJ2-2 gives the whole variable domain EAGVAQSPRYKIIEKRQSVAFWCNPISGHATLYWYQQILGQGPKLLIQFQNNGVVDDSQLPKDRFSAERLKGVDSTLKIQPAKLEDSAVYLCASSWGRSNTGELFFGEGSRLTVL.